The 28 T cell receptor beta chains listed next were all sequenced from one sample in a study of T cell responses to AZD1222 COVID-19 vaccine. The data were produced by immunoSEQ multiplex PCR, yet TCRdb's version contains in-frame clones alone and is incomplete. The sample shows about 160,000 clones, 85% to 95% of them seen only once. The source material was peripheral blood, sampled on day 0 of AZD1222 vaccination. Receptors were obtained from an adult in good health.

The chain has TRBV3-1 (or the pseudogene TRBV3-2) and TRBJ1-1; TRBD1 agrees at 9 bases. The V gene end was trimmed by 0 bases and the J gene end by 5 bases; junction bases not matched to a gene: 10. There are 17 residues in the CDR3. Germline CDR1 reads LGHDT; CDR2 reads YNNKEL (reference sequence). CDR3 nucleotides: TGTGCCAGCAGCCAAGAGGGGACAGGGTTAGGATGGACTGAAGCTTTCTTT. Its translation is CASSQEGTGLGWTEAFF.

The chain links TRBV11-3 to TRBJ1-1; tentatively, D is TRBD1 (5 bases). The CDR3 consists of 12 residues. Germline lookup yields CDR1 SGHNT and CDR2 YENEEA. V was cut by 1 base and J by 7 bases, with 7 bases left in between. The CDR3: CASSLVTGEAFF. Written as DNA, the CDR3 is TGTGCCAGCAGCTTAGTTACAGGTGAAGCTTTCTTT.

The chain joins TRBV21-1 to TRBJ1-5. TRBV21-1 is a documented pseudogene. The length of the CDR3 is 12 residues. Here the CDR3 DNA reads TGTGCCAGCAGCCCGTTAGCGATGCCCCAGCATTTT. Amino acid sequence: CASSPLAMPQHF.

This rearrangement joins TRBV6-2 or TRBV6-3 to TRBJ1-1; possibly TRBD1 for D (6 bases). V was cut by 5 bases and J by 4 bases, with 11 bases left in between. This CDR3 contains 13 residues. Germline V lookup: CDR1 MNHEY, CDR2 SVGEGT. The CDR3 region has the DNA TGTGCCAGCAGTCAGGGGTCCAGCACTGAAGCTTTCTTT. Translation: CASSQGSSTEAFF.

The chain is built from TRBV28 and TRBJ2-1; D call uncertain. Trimming left V 3 bases short and J 0 bases short, with 12 bases between. This CDR3 comprises 16 residues. Germline values: CDR1 MDHEN, CDR2 SYDVKM. The CDR3 here is CASSFGVKSSYNEQFF. CDR3 in DNA: TGTGCCAGCAGTTTTGGGGTAAAAAGCTCCTACAATGAGCAGTTCTTC. Full variable domain (missing parts from reference TRBV28 and TRBJ2-1): DVKVTQSSRYLVKRTGEKVFLECVQDMDHENMFWYRQDPGLGLRLIYFSYDVKMKEKGDIPEGYSVSREKKERFSLILESASTNQTSMYLCASSFGVKSSYNEQFFGPGTRLTVL.

This clone has a single count. This sequence joins TRBV19 and TRBJ1-5, with 10 bases matching TRBD1. CDR1 is LNHDA and CDR2 is SQIVND in the germline V gene (reference sequence). After removal of 7 bases from V and 2 bases from J, the junction contained 5 bases not matched to a gene. This CDR3 is built from 15 residues. CDR3 sequence (DNA): TGTGCCAGTACCTGGGGGACAGGGGGCAATCAGCCCCAGCATTTT. Translated, it gives CASTWGTGGNQPQHF.

Comments on this clone: No conserved phenylalanine or tryptophan ends this CDR3, so it is likely a read error. No DNA is shown, since the ends of the CDR3 on it are uncertain; the CDR3 is the one TCRdb lists. The chain combines TRBV3-1 (or the pseudogene TRBV3-2) with TRBJ1-1; the DNA was not used to check the table's D call, TRBD1. Germline V gives CDR1 LGHDT, CDR2 YNNKEL (reference sequence). Counting both end residues, the CDR3 totals 14 amino acids. The CDR3: CASSPRQGTTPLIS.

This clone turned up a few times. The chain is built from TRBV7-4 and TRBJ1-5, with 8 bases matching TRBD1. The germline CDR1 and CDR2 sequences are SGHVT and SQSDAQ. The CDR3 is 14 residues long. Trimming took 5 bases from V and 6 from J; bases not matched to a gene: 6. The CDR3 DNA reads as TGTGCCAGCAGCCCGCAGGGGGCATGTCAGCCCCAGCATTTT. Protein: CASSPQGACQPQHF. The complete variable domain, with remaining parts taken from reference TRBV7-4 and TRBJ1-5, reads GAGVSQSPRYKVAKRGRDVALRCDSISGHVTLYWYRQTLGQGSEVLTYSQSDAQRDKSGRPSGRFSAERPERSVSTLKIQRTEQGDSAVYLCASSPQGACQPQHFGDGTRLSIL.

The chain couples TRBV6-1 to TRBJ2-1, with D possibly matching TRBD2 (6 bases). Per the germline V gene, CDR1 is MNHNS and CDR2 is SASEGT. The V end was cut by 4 bases, the J end by 0 bases, with 16 bases between. This CDR3 spans 17 amino acids. CDR3 DNA sequence: TGTGCCAGCAGTGTGACGGGGACTTATAGCTCCTACAATGAGCAGTTCTTC. Its translation: CASSVTGTYSSYNEQFF.

The J gene is TRBJ1-1, the V gene TRBV5-4; 8 positions agree with TRBD1. The ends lost 2 bases at V and 5 bases at J; junction bases unmatched: 5. This CDR3 region has 14 residues. Germline lookup yields CDR1 SGHNT and CDR2 YYREEE (reference sequence). CDR3 DNA: TGTGCCAGCAGCTTCGCCCAGGGGGCAACTGAAGCTTTCTTT. As protein: CASSFAQGATEAFF.

The J gene is TRBJ1-3, the V gene TRBV14; a weak D match, TRBD1 (5 bases). V dropped 0 bases and J dropped 4 bases, with 13 bases sitting between them. Germline V lookup: CDR1 SGHDN, CDR2 FVKESK. The CDR3 runs 16 residues. CDR3 nucleotides: TGTGCCAGCAGCCAAGAAGGGACCCCGCGGGGAAACACCATATATTTT. This sequence encodes CASSQEGTPRGNTIYF.

The rearrangement uses TRBV5-4 and TRBJ2-7; tentatively, D is TRBD1 (5 bases). V was shortened by 4 bases and J by 5 bases, with 13 bases between the two germline ends. CDR1 SGHNT and CDR2 YYREEE come from the germline V gene (reference sequence). The CDR3 loop spans 13 amino acids. Here the CDR3 reads CASSPDRNHEQYF. The CDR3 bases are TGTGCCAGCAGCCCAGACAGAAATCACGAGCAGTACTTC.

For the CDR3, the DNA is TGTGCCAGCAGCCCTGGACAGGGTACCTATGGCTACACCTTC. Translation gives CASSPGQGTYGYTF. V is TRBV7-2 and J is TRBJ1-2; 8 bases are shared with TRBD1. The germline V gene has CDR1 SGHTA and CDR2 FQGNSA. Trimming removed 5 bases from V and 4 bases from J; junction bases left unmatched: 6. The CDR3 consists of 14 residues.

The chain recombines TRBV2 with TRBJ1-3; D perhaps matches TRBD1 (5 bases). This CDR3 spans 18 amino acids. Trimming shortened V by 3 bases and J by 0 bases, and 18 bases separated the two germline ends. Germline CDR1 SNHLY, CDR2 FYNNEI. The CDR3 region has the DNA TGTGCCAGCAGTGAGAGACTTCAGGCAGGGTTCTCTGGAAACACCATATATTTT. This gives the protein CASSERLQAGFSGNTIYF.

The CDR3 DNA reads as TGTGCCAAGCGGGGGGCGTCGTACAATGAGCAGTTCTTC. The encoded protein is CAKRGASYNEQFF. The V and J genes are TRBV12-3 or TRBV12-4 and TRBJ2-1; TRBD2 aligns across 9 bases. The CDR3 totals 13 residues. J lost 4 bases, V lost 10 bases, and 5 bases had no gene match.

The chain joins TRBV24-1 to TRBJ2-7; weak D call: TRBD1 (5 bases). The CDR3 length is 13 residues. V gave up 6 bases and J gave up 6 bases, with 14 bases separating them. CDR1 is KGHDR, CDR2 SFDVKD, per germline. DNA for the CDR3: TGTGCCACCAGTTCCCAGGGCGACGGCGAGCAGTACTTC. The encoded protein is CATSSQGDGEQYF.

The chain carries TRBV3-1 (or the pseudogene TRBV3-2) and TRBJ2-5, with 10 bases that match TRBD2. Germline V gives CDR1 LGHDT, CDR2 YNNKEL (reference sequence). V gave up 1 base and J gave up 1 base; unmatched junction bases: 6. The CDR3 runs to 17 residues. The CDR3 here is CASSQGVLAGSQETQYF. The CDR3 coding sequence is TGTGCCAGCAGCCAAGGAGTACTAGCGGGGTCCCAAGAGACCCAGTACTTC.

The genes are TRBV15 and TRBJ1-5; 9 bases align to TRBD1. This CDR3 has 20 residues. Trimming at V came to 2 bases and at J to 3 bases, leaving 17 bases not matched to a gene. In germline, CDR1 is LNHNV, CDR2 YYDKDF (reference sequence). CDR3 bases: TGTGCCACCAGCAGACCTGGACAGGGGTCTAGCAGGGATAACAATCAGCCCCAGCATTTT. Residues: CATSRPGQGSSRDNNQPQHF.

V usage is TRBV5-5 and J usage is TRBJ1-5; D not certain. Trimming removed 4 bases from V and 3 bases from J, with 8 bases in between. Germline CDR1 reads SGHKS; CDR2 reads YYEKEE (reference sequence). The CDR3 sequence is 13 residues long. CDR3 amino acids: CASSQRPNQPQHF. The CDR3 nucleotides are TGTGCCAGCAGCCAGAGACCCAATCAGCCCCAGCATTTT.

This clone showed up just a few times. The rearrangement links TRBV28 to TRBJ1-2; 8 bases fit TRBD1. Germline V CDR1 and CDR2: MDHEN, SYDVKM. The CDR3 loop spans 16 amino acids. V was pared by 3 bases and J by 2 bases, with 8 bases of the junction left unmatched. The CDR3 loop is CASSLGGQAGNYGYTF. CDR3 bases: TGTGCCAGCAGTTTGGGGGGACAGGCGGGAAACTATGGCTACACCTTC.

The chain carries TRBV5-6 and TRBJ2-6, with 9 bases fitting TRBD1. Germline V gives CDR1 SGHDT, CDR2 YYEEEE. V lost 4 bases to trimming and J lost 1 base; unmatched junction nucleotides: 6. The CDR3 runs 17 residues. The CDR3 bases are TGTGCCAGCAGCAGGGGGACAGGGCTGTCTGGGGCCAACGTCCTGACTTTC. This encodes CASSRGTGLSGANVLTF.

V and J are TRBV5-1 and TRBJ1-2, with D unclear. With 3 bases removed from V and 4 bases from J, the gap between germline ends came to 13 bases. The length of the CDR3 is 14 residues. Looked up from germline, CDR1 is SGHRS and CDR2 is YFSETQ. Here the CDR3 DNA reads TGCGCCAGCAGCTCCGGGAGAACTTTCTATGGCTACACCTTC. It specifies CASSSGRTFYGYTF.

DNA of the CDR3: TGCGCCAGCAGCTTGGTTTCAGGGGACTCCTACGAGCAGTACTTC. Amino acid sequence: CASSLVSGDSYEQYF. The chain joins TRBV5-1 to TRBJ2-7, with D possibly TRBD1 on 6 matching bases. CDR1 SGHRS and CDR2 YFSETQ come from the germline V gene. The V gene lost 0 bases and the J gene lost 0 bases, with 10 bases spanning the gap. The CDR3 loop spans 15 amino acids.

This rearrangement joins TRBV4-1 to TRBJ2-1; 12 bases align to TRBD2. Germline CDR1 reads MGHRA; CDR2 reads YSYEKL. The CDR3 contains 16 residues. The V gene end was trimmed by 2 bases and the J gene end by 8 bases; junction bases not matched to a gene: 7. CDR3 DNA: TGCGCCAGCAGCCAACTAGCGGGGGGGCCAAGGGATGAGCAGTTCTTC. It codes for CASSQLAGGPRDEQFF.

The sample holds one count of this clone. The V call is TRBV13, the J call TRBJ2-7; 11 bases match TRBD2. Germline V CDR1 and CDR2: PRHDT, FYEKMQ (reference sequence). The CDR3 length is 14 residues. V shed 6 bases and J 4 bases; nucleotides not matched to a gene: 5. DNA for the CDR3: TGTGCCAGCAGACGGATAGCGGGGGGGTACGAGCAGTACTTC. It specifies CASRRIAGGYEQYF. Full variable domain (outside the CDR3, taken from reference TRBV13 and TRBJ2-7): AAGVIQSPRHLIKEKRETATLKCYPIPRHDTVYWYQQGPGQDPQFLISFYEKMQSDKGSIPDRFSAQQFSDYHSELNMSSLELGDSALYFCASRRIAGGYEQYFGPGTRLTVT.

This sequence joins TRBV2 and TRBJ1-2; D is undetermined. Germline CDR1 SNHLY, CDR2 FYNNEI. The CDR3 has 15 residues. The V end lost 2 bases, the J end lost 3 bases, and 13 bases lay between the germline ends. The CDR3 loop is CASSEYDITYYGYTF. CDR3 bases: TGTGCCAGCAGTGAATACGACATAACTTACTATGGCTACACCTTC.

This chain joins TRBV15 and TRBJ1-6; D is undetermined. From germline, CDR1 is LNHNV and CDR2 YYDKDF (reference sequence). V was shortened by 1 base and J by 9 bases, with 22 bases between the two germline ends. The CDR3 runs to 18 residues. CDR3 region: CATSRVFSGYISSSPLHF. The CDR3 coding sequence is TGTGCCACCAGCAGAGTTTTTTCGGGGTATATCTCTAGTTCACCCCTCCACTTT.

The V and J genes are TRBV3-1 (or the pseudogene TRBV3-2) and TRBJ1-2, with 8 bases lining up with TRBD1. Germline values: CDR1 LGHDT, CDR2 YNNKEL (reference sequence). V lost 2 bases, J lost 7 bases, and 12 bases stayed unmatched. This CDR3 has 16 amino acids. The CDR3 reads CASSQKGAGGQGGYTF. The CDR3 DNA reads TGTGCCAGCAGCCAAAAGGGTGCAGGGGGCCAGGGTGGCTACACCTTC.